The present T cell receptor (beta chain) was sequenced within a study of siplizumab effects on memory and regulatory T cells. Findings and caveats of the study: It seemed that naive T cells were more diverse than memory cells and were major contributors to the alloresponse.

Of note for this clone: Its antigen is not identified.

Germline V CDR1 and CDR2: SGHVS, FNYEAQ. Trimming took 3 bases from V and 4 from J; bases not matched to a gene: 5. The CDR3 length is 14 residues. Data came from immunoSEQ multiplex PCR; TCRdb stores just in-frame clones and leaves some out. This sample has some 65,000 clones; over 80% occur once, and the top ten carry about 1.7%. The sequence derives from a human donor in good health. This chain uses TRBV7-6 with TRBJ2-5; TRBD2 matches at 7 bases. Sequenced material: Tregs sorted from blood. The CDR3 spells CASSFGREGETQYF. The CDR3 DNA reads as TGTGCCAGCAGCTTTGGAAGGGAGGGAGAGACCCAGTACTTC.